Described below is a single T cell receptor (beta chain) sequence and its context. Its antigen is not known. This entry comes from a study of metastatic and nonmetastatic thyroid tumors. Study overall: It was across blood and tumor or nodule tissue from malignant and benign thyroid patients that repertoires were compared.

Nobody among the patients had been given any treatment before thyroid surgery. General observations from the study: As reported, TCR beta diversity in blood and tumor was significantly higher in malignant thyroid tumors than in benign nodules.

Study processing details: For papillary thyroid cancer, a distant-metastasis classifier was constructed from CDR3 differences observed across clinicopathological groups. MiXCR was used by TCRdb to re-call the PCR reads. These V and J calls derive from TCRdb rather than the authors' analysis. Of about 27,000 clones listed, roughly 17% are singletons. The receptor was isolated from a male donor with papillary thyroid cancer or a benign thyroid nodule (not recorded which). Some clones in this sample may be carry-over from other donors' samples. Sequences were obtained from blood.

The CDR3 nucleotides are TGTGCCTGGAGTGAAGGGGGCTATAAAGGAAACACCATATATTTT. This gives the protein CAWSEGGYKGNTIYF. J is TRBJ1-3 and V is TRBV30, with 7 bases aligning to TRBD1. This CDR3 has 15 amino acids. Trimming removed 1 base from V and 4 bases from J; junction bases left unmatched: 7. CDR1 and CDR2 from the germline V gene are GTSNPN and SVGIG (reference sequence).